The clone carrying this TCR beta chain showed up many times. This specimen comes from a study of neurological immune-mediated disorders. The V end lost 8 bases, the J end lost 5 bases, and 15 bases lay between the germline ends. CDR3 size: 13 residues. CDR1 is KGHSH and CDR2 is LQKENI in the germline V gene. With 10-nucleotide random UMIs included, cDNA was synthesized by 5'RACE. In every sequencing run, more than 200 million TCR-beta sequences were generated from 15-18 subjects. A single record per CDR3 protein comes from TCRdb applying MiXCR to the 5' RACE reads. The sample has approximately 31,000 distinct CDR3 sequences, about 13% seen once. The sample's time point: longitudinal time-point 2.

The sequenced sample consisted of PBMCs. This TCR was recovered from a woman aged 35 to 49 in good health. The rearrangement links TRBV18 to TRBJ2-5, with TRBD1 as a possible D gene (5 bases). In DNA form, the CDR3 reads TGTGCCAGCCTACTGGGGCTGGGGGAGACCCAGTACTTC. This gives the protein CASLLGLGETQYF. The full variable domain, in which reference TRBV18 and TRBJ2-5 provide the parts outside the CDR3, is NAGVMQNPRHLVRRRGQEARLRCSPMKGHSHVYWYRQLPEEGLKFMVYLQKENIIDESGMPKERFSAEFPKEGPSILRIQQVVRGDSAAYFCASLLGLGETQYFGPGTRLLVL.